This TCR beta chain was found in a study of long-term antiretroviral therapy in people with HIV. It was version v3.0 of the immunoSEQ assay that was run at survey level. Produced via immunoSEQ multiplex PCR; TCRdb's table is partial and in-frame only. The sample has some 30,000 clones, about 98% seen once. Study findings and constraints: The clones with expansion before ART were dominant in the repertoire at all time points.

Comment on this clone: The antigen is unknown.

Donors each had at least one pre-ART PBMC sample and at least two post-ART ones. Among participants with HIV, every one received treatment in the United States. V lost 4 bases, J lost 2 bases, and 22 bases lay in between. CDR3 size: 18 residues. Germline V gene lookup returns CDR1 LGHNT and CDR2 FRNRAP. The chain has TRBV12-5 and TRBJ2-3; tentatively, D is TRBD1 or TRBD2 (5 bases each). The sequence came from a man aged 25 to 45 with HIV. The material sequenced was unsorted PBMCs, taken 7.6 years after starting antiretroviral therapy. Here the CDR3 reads CASGSDTLRDLTTDTQYF. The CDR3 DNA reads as TGTGCTAGTGGTTCCGACACCCTCCGGGACCTCACCACAGATACGCAGTATTTT.